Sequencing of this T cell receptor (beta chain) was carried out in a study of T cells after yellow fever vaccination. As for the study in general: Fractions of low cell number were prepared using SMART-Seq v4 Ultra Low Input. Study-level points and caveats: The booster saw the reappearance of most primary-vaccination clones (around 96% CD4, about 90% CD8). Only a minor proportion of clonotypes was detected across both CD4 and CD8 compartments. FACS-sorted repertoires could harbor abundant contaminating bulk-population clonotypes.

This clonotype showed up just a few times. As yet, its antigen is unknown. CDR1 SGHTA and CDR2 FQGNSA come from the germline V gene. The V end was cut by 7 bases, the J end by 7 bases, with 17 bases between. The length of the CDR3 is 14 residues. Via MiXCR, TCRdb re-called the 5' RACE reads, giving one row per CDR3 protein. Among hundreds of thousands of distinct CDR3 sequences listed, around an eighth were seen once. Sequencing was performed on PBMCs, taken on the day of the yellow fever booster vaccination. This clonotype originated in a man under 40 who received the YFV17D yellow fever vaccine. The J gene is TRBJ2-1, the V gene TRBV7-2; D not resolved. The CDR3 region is CASTTFSPWNEQFF. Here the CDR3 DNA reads TGTGCCAGCACCACCTTTAGTCCCTGGAATGAGCAGTTCTTC. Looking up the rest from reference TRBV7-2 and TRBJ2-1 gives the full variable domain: GAGVSQSPSNKVTEKGKDVELRCDPISGHTALYWYRQSLGQGLEFLIYFQGNSAPDKSGLPSDRFSAERTGGSVSTLTIQRTQQEDSAVYLCASTTFSPWNEQFFGPGTRLTVL.